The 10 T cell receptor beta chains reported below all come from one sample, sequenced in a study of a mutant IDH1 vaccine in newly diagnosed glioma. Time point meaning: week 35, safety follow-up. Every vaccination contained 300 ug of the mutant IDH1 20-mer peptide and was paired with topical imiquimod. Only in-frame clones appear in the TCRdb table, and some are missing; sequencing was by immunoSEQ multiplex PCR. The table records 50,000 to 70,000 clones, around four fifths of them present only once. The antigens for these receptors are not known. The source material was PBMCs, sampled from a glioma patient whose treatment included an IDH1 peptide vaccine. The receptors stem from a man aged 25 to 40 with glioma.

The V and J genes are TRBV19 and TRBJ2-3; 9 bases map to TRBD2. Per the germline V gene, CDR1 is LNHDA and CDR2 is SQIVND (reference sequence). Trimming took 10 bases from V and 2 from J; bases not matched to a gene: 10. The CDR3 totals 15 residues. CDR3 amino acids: CATAGGFFFTDTQYF. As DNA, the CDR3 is TGTGCCACAGCGGGGGGCTTCTTCTTCACAGATACGCAGTATTTT.

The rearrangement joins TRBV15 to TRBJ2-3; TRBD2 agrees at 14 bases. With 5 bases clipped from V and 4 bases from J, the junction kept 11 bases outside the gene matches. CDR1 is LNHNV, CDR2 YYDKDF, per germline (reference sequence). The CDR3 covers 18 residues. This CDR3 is CATSSRLAGGRAADTQYF. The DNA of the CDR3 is TGTGCCACCAGCTCCCGACTAGCGGGGGGGCGAGCCGCAGATACGCAGTATTTT.

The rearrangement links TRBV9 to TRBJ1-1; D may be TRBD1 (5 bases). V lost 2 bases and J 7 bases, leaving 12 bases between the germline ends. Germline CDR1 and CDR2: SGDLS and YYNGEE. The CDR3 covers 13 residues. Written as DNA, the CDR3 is TGTGCCAGCAGCGTTGGAGAGGGGTTTGAAGCTTTCTTT. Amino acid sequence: CASSVGEGFEAFF.

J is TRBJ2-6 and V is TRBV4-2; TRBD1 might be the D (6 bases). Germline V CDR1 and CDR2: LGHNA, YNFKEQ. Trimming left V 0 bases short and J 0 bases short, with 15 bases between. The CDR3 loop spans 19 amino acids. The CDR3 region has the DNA TGTGCCAGCAGCCAAGATCTCCCAGGGGTGAGCTCTGGGGCCAACGTCCTGACTTTC. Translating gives CASSQDLPGVSSGANVLTF.

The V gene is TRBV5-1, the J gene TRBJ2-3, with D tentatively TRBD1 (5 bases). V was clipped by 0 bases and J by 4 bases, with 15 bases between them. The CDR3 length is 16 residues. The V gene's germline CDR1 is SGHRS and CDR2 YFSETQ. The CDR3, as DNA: TGCGCCAGCAGCTTGGGCAGGGCTCAAGACGCAGATACGCAGTATTTT. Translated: CASSLGRAQDADTQYF.

The DNA of the CDR3 is TGTGCCAGCAGCTTTGAGCCCAGGGCTTCAGATACGCAGTATTTT. Its translation is CASSFEPRASDTQYF. This chain connects TRBV5-4 to TRBJ2-3; possible D gene TRBD1, 5 bases. V lost 2 bases to trimming and J lost 4 bases, with 14 bases between them. The CDR3 sequence is 15 residues long. Germline CDR1 reads SGHNT; CDR2 reads YYREEE (reference sequence).

CDR3 coding DNA: TGTGCCAGCAGTTCATACAGGGGGCCCCACTATGGCTACACCTTC. Translating gives CASSSYRGPHYGYTF. The chain has TRBV28 and TRBJ1-2, with TRBD1 matching over 9 bases. The CDR3 totals 15 residues. Germline V gene data show CDR1 as MDHEN and CDR2 as SYDVKM. The V and J ends lost 4 bases and 3 bases, in that order; junction bases with no gene match: 6.

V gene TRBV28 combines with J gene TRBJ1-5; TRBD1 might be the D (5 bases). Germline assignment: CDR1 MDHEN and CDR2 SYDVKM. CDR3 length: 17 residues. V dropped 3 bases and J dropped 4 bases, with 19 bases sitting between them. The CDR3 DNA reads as TGTGCCAGCAGTTTTTACCCCCGGGACGGCCCAAATCAGCCCCAGCATTTT. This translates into CASSFYPRDGPNQPQHF.

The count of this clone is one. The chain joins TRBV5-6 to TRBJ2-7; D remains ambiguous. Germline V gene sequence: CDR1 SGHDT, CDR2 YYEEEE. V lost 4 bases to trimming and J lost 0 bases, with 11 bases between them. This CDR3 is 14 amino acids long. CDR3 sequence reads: CASSQPGISYEQYF. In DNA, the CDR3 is TGTGCCAGCAGCCAACCCGGAATCTCCTACGAGCAGTACTTC.

The CDR3 sequence: CASSLHRAGELFF. The DNA for the CDR3 is TGTGCCAGCAGTTTACACCGCGCCGGGGAGCTGTTTTTT. The V call is TRBV27, the J call TRBJ2-2; unclear D gene. Germline-derived CDR1 and CDR2 are MNHEY and SMNVEV (reference sequence). V lost 2 bases to trimming and J lost 6 bases, with 7 bases between them. CDR3 size: 13 residues.